Below, one T cell receptor (beta chain) is given with its context. Its cognate antigen has yet to be identified. Qualities for individual bases were not recorded, and no much larger clone is one base off. CDR3 length: 12 amino acids, cysteine to phenylalanine. CDR3 DNA only is kept here, 36 bases in frame from base 1. Trimming costs V 6 bases and J 5 bases, and their ends lie 11 bases apart. These data come from a study of identical twins (TCRdb year 2016). Regarding the research as a whole: To test whether fetal clonotypes persist, the study used deep sequencing on TCR alpha and beta repertoires from monozygotic twins, unrelated adults of various ages, and cord blood. Replicate twin experiments were performed at different times using different library preparation protocols to rule out contamination.

The library was built by means of 5' RACE. The run used an Illumina HiSeq 2000. A universal primer binding site was added through template switching, and the final cDNA carried a unique molecular identifier so that TCR cDNA molecules could be counted accurately. Specific primers in the conserved constant-segment region were used to synthesize first-strand cDNA for TCR alpha and beta chains. To control for contamination, each cDNA library was double barcoded with a SMART-Mk sample barcode plus Illumina barcodes. TruSeq adapter sequences along with Illumina sample barcodes were introduced in two successive PCR steps. TCR alpha and beta cDNA libraries were sequenced on the Illumina HiSeq platform with custom primers. The original pipeline was this. Unique molecular identifiers were extracted from raw reads with MiGEC, and CDR3 positions were determined with MiXCR. For each individual, recombination models were inferred using an EM algorithm with the repgenHMM and IGoR tools. Shared clonotype analysis was performed with the tcR package in R, normalizing sharing by the product of cloneset sizes. To study raw recombination without the effects of thymic and clonal selection, out-of-frame nonproductive sequences were analyzed. TCRdb ran its own pipeline on the public reads, namely fastp trimming at Q25 and MiXCR clone calling, and kept in-frame beta chains. Rows are combined by CDR3 protein, so each entry shows the most common genes and DNA. TCRdb, not the authors, supplied the V and J calls. This sample is represented by roughly 750,000 distinct CDR3 sequences; around 20% of them were singletons. The ten largest clonotypes hold more than 4% of the sample.

All donors were healthy Caucasians. The twin cohort comprised three pairs of female monozygotic twins, all aged roughly 18 to 30 years. Peripheral blood mononuclear cells were used as the source from which RNA for TCR libraries was isolated. The paper as a whole reports these results and caveats: Compared with coincidental sharing between unrelated individuals, an excess of low generation-probability sequences was observed among out-of-frame TCR alpha sequences shared between twins. In monozygotic twins, out-of-frame TCR alpha sharing was systematically underestimated by recombination models, although the models agreed with sharing between unrelated individuals. Because the same donors could not be followed over many years, the conclusions depended on cross-sectional statistical analysis. Fewer insertions were carried by abundant cord blood beta clonotypes, a similar but weaker trend appeared in young adult naive repertoires, and no such trend appeared in memory repertoires. A weaker excess of twin sharing was found in beta out-of-frame sequences because the signal-to-noise ratio was lowered by fewer shared sequences. Zero-insertion analyses could be partly confounded by invariant T cells such as MAIT and iNKT, although diverse VJ usage argued against such confounding for most clonotypes.

The data also belong to a second study, concerning T cells expressing NK-cell markers. The second source states: In sorted CD3+CD56+NKG2C+, CD3+CD56+NKG2C- and CD3+CD56-NKG2C+ T-cell subsets from several donors, TCR beta-chain repertoires were profiled. Of the eight sequenced donors, seven were found to be HCMV-seropositive and one was found to be HCMV-seronegative. In several experiments an anti-gammadeltaTCR antibody was added to restrict sorting to alphabetaTCR-expressing T cells. For six donors, the dominant CD3+CD56+NKG2C+ clonotypes were among the top 10 CD8+ clonotypes and accounted for about 1.0-7.5% of CD8+ T cells. Those dominant clonotypes were again the most abundant among CD3+CD56-NKG2C+ cells in a few donors, at about 25-65%. Whether the expanded NKG2C-expressing T cell clones were specific for HCMV antigens remained unclear. All eight donors whose samples were sequenced were randomly selected healthy volunteers, three of them men and five women. HCMV serostatus was determined by detecting HCMV-specific IgG in serum with a commercial ELISA kit. For over five donors, bulk peripheral blood T-cell repertoires were additionally sequenced from unsorted PBMC. MIGEC was used to demultiplex reads and group reads by UMI, and MiTCR was used to assemble and quantify clonotypes. Only TCR cDNA sequences supported by at least two reads were kept to exclude erroneous sequences. The tcR package was used for downstream repertoire analysis, with clonotypes matched between fractions based on CDR3 nucleotide sequence plus V segment. VDJmatch was used to annotate antigen specificity against VDJdb, with one amino acid substitution in CDR3 allowed.

The sequenced material came from PBMCs. The source is a woman aged 18-30 years in good health. The rearranged chain carries TRBV12-3 or TRBV12-4 and TRBJ2-7, with no reliable assignment of the D segment. The DNA sequence reads TGTGCCAGCAGGTTGGCTGGGGACGAGCAGTACTTC. It is translated as CASRLAGDEQYF.